This T cell receptor (beta chain) was captured in a study of cytomegalovirus exposure and HLA in healthy donors. Study summary: The Caucasian-associated ancestry cluster held more than 80% of roughly 400 genotyped donors.

This CDR3 has 17 residues. V lost 4 bases, J lost 5 bases, and 13 bases stayed unmatched. The germline CDR1 and CDR2 sequences are LGHNT and FRNRAP. This clone showed up just a few times. Its antigen is as yet unknown. Primers: 60 Vbeta forward and 13 Jbeta reverse. TCRdb's copy holds only in-frame clones and misses some; the assay was immunoSEQ multiplex PCR. The sample shows more than 100,000 clones, around 66% of them seen only once. Study-wide findings and caveats: The study recorded over 150 TCR beta chains that were cytomegalovirus-associated.

This chain connects TRBV12-5 to TRBJ1-1; 10 nucleotides line up with TRBD1. The sequence derives from a man between 18 and 35 years old in good health and CMV-seronegative. The material sequenced was PBMCs. This chain's CDR3 is CASGSSGPGTGATEAFF. The DNA for the CDR3 is TGTGCTAGTGGTTCCTCCGGTCCCGGGACAGGGGCGACTGAAGCTTTCTTT.